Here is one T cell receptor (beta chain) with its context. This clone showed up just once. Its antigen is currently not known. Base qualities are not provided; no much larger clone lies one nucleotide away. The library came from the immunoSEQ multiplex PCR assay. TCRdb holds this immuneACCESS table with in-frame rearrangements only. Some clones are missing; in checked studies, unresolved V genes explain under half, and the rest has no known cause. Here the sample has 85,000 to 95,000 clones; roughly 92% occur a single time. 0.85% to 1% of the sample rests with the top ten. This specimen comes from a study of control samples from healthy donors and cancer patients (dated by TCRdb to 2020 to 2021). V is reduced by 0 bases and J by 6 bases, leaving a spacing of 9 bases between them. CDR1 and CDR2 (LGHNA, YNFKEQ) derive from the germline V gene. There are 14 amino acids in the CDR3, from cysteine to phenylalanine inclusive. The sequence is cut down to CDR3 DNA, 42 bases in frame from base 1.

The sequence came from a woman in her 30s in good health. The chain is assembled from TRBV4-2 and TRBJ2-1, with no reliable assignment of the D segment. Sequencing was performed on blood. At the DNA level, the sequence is TGTGCCAGCAGCCAAGAAACGGGCTCCAATGAGCAGTTCTTC. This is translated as CASSQETGSNEQFF.